These 24 T cell receptor beta chains were sequenced from one sample in a study of cytomegalovirus exposure and HLA in healthy donors. The PCR had 60 Vbeta and 13 Jbeta primers. The method was immunoSEQ multiplex PCR; TCRdb's version includes in-frame clones alone and lacks a portion of them. The sample has over 150,000 clones, over 70% seen once. The material sequenced was PBMCs. Receptor source: a woman in her thirties in good health and CMV-seropositive.

Points on this clone: The same CDR3 arises from other DNA sequences in this sample as well. The rearrangement uses TRBV18 and TRBJ1-5; 7 nucleotides agree with TRBD1. This CDR3 has 14 amino acids. Germline V gene data show CDR1 as KGHSH and CDR2 as LQKENI. Trimming removed 3 bases from V and 4 bases from J; junction bases left unmatched: 3. The CDR3 region has the DNA TGTGCCAGCTCACCTTCAGGGGGGAATCAGCCCCAGCATTTT. Its translation is CASSPSGGNQPQHF.

This rearrangement joins TRBV28 to TRBJ2-3; 9 bases align to TRBD1. The germline CDR1 and CDR2 sequences are MDHEN and SYDVKM. This CDR3 has 16 residues. The ends lost 2 bases at V and 1 base at J; junction bases unmatched: 4. The CDR3 region is CASSLQGDRGTDTQYF. CDR3 coding DNA: TGTGCCAGCAGTTTACAAGGGGACAGGGGCACAGATACGCAGTATTTT.

This chain connects TRBV5-4 to TRBJ2-5; TRBD2 matches 14 bases. Germline CDR1 reads SGHNT; CDR2 reads YYREEE (reference sequence). Trimming cost V 4 bases and J 4 bases; bases outside gene matches: 12. CDR3 length: 18 residues. In DNA form, the CDR3 reads TGTGCCAGCAGCCCGGGGACTAGCGGGAGTCGTCCCCGAGAGACCCAGTACTTC. This encodes CASSPGTSGSRPRETQYF.

This sequence joins TRBV2 and TRBJ2-7, with D possibly TRBD1 on 5 matching bases. The germline V gene has CDR1 SNHLY and CDR2 FYNNEI. The CDR3 loop spans 14 amino acids. V dropped 3 bases and J dropped 1 base, with 10 bases sitting between them. CDR3 sequence: CASSDRVGSYEQYF. In DNA, the CDR3 is TGTGCCAGCAGTGACAGGGTGGGGTCCTACGAGCAGTACTTC.

The chain recombines TRBV25-1 with TRBJ2-7; 11 nucleotides agree with TRBD2. The trim removed 5 bases at V and 5 bases at J, leaving 14 bases unmatched. This CDR3 contains 17 residues. Germline lookup yields CDR1 MGHDK and CDR2 SYGVNS. CDR3 in amino acids: CASSWGILTSGSDEQYF. The CDR3 nucleotides read TGTGCCAGCAGTTGGGGGATTCTCACTAGCGGGAGTGACGAGCAGTACTTC.

The genes are TRBV19 and TRBJ1-2, with D possibly matching TRBD1 (5 bases). The CDR3 loop spans 16 amino acids. The germline V gene encodes CDR1 LNHDA and CDR2 SQIVND (reference sequence). Trimming removed 3 bases from V and 1 base from J, with 15 bases in between. The CDR3 bases are TGTGCCAGTAGTATTTCCCCCCTCGACAGTAACTATGGCTACACCTTC. Translation: CASSISPLDSNYGYTF. The full variable domain, rest sourced from reference TRBV19 and TRBJ1-2, is DGGITQSPKYLFRKEGQNVTLSCEQNLNHDAMYWYRQDPGQGLRLIYYSQIVNDFQKGDIAEGYSVSREKKESFPLTVTSAQKNPTAFYLCASSISPLDSNYGYTFGSGTRLTVV.

On this clone: The sample carries other DNA sequences with the same CDR3. The chain uses TRBV28 and TRBJ2-1, with 7 positions matching TRBD2. Germline loops: CDR1 MDHEN, CDR2 SYDVKM. The CDR3 sequence is 14 residues long. J was trimmed by 2 bases and V by 6 bases; bases with no gene match: 4. The DNA of the CDR3 is TGTGCCAGCAGCTCTAGCGGTCCCTACAATGAGCAGTTCTTC. Its protein is CASSSSGPYNEQFF.

This clone was recorded a few times. The rearrangement joins TRBV11-2 to TRBJ2-5; D gene unclear. This CDR3 region has 12 residues. Trimming took off 5 bases at V and 4 bases at J, with 8 bases between the two ends. Per germline, CDR1 SGHAT and CDR2 FQNNGV. CDR3 coding DNA: TGTGCCAGCAGCATTACGGGAGAGACCCAGTACTTC. Translating it yields CASSITGETQYF.

This rearrangement joins TRBV11-2 to TRBJ2-5, with 10 bases fitting TRBD2. V shed 5 bases and J 7 bases; nucleotides not matched to a gene: 7. This CDR3 contains 14 residues. CDR1 SGHAT and CDR2 FQNNGV come from the germline V gene. CDR3 DNA sequence: TGTGCCAGCAGCATAGGGACTAGCGTAGTGACCCAGTACTTC. Its protein product is CASSIGTSVVTQYF.

The genes are TRBV7-2 and TRBJ2-5, with TRBD1 identical over 12 bases. The CDR3 is made up of 19 amino acids. After removal of 5 bases from V and 5 bases from J, the junction contained 18 bases not matched to a gene. CDR1 SGHTA and CDR2 FQGNSA come from the germline V gene. The CDR3 region has the DNA TGTGCCAGCAGCATCCGAATCCGGGACAGGGGGCAGGTGTTGGAGACCCAGTACTTC. Protein: CASSIRIRDRGQVLETQYF.

The gene calls are TRBV11-2 and TRBJ1-1; D possibly corresponds to TRBD1 (6 bases). This CDR3 is built from 16 residues. V was clipped by 1 base and J by 6 bases, with 18 bases between them. Looked up from germline, CDR1 is SGHAT and CDR2 is FQNNGV. The CDR3 DNA reads as TGTGCCAGCAGCTTAGGGGGCGCCTACAGGGAACCTGAAGCTTTCTTT. Translation gives CASSLGGAYREPEAFF.

This chain uses TRBV18 with TRBJ2-1; the match to TRBD2 covers 9 bases. The CDR3 extends over 17 amino acids. Losses at the gene ends were 0 bases for V and 6 bases for J; bases not matched to a gene: 9. Germline loops: CDR1 KGHSH, CDR2 LQKENI. CDR3 in amino acids: CASSPPTSGRRSNEQFF. The DNA for the CDR3 is TGTGCCAGCTCACCACCGACTAGCGGAAGGCGTAGCAATGAGCAGTTCTTC.

The chain couples TRBV6-5 to TRBJ2-7; no reliable D call. With 4 bases removed from V and 1 base from J, the gap between germline ends came to 11 bases. The CDR3 runs to 14 residues. From germline, CDR1 is MNHEY and CDR2 SVGAGI. In DNA, the CDR3 is TGTGCCAGCAGTTCAATATTAGTTTCCTACGAGCAGTACTTC. This sequence encodes CASSSILVSYEQYF.

The gene calls are TRBV4-1 and TRBJ2-7, with 10 bases lining up with TRBD1. Germline-derived CDR1 and CDR2 are MGHRA and YSYEKL. Trimming removed 1 base from V and 4 bases from J; junction bases left unmatched: 4. There are 15 residues in the CDR3. The CDR3 DNA sequence: TGCGCCAGCAGCCAAGCAGGACAGGGGGGTTACGAGCAGTACTTC. Its translation: CASSQAGQGGYEQYF.

This clone has a handful of counts. The V gene is TRBV28, the J gene TRBJ2-7; D is uncertain. CDR3 length equals 10 residues. CDR1 is MDHEN and CDR2 is SYDVKM in the germline V gene. V dropped 8 bases and J dropped 3 bases, with 5 bases sitting between them. As DNA, the CDR3 is TGTGCCAGCGGCGGCTACGAGCAGTACTTC. This translates into CASGGYEQYF.

V gene TRBV14 combines with J gene TRBJ2-2; TRBD1 might be the D (6 bases). This CDR3 contains 15 residues. The V gene's germline CDR1 is SGHDN and CDR2 FVKESK. Trimming removed 4 bases from V and 3 bases from J, with 12 bases in between. The CDR3 DNA sequence: TGTGCCAGCAGCCTACAGGGCTGGTACACCGGGGAGCTGTTTTTT. Translation: CASSLQGWYTGELFF.

This clone was detected only a few times. The chain carries TRBV2 and TRBJ2-1, with D possibly TRBD2 on 6 matching bases. Trimming shortened V by 9 bases and J by 10 bases, and 13 bases separated the two germline ends. The CDR3 runs to 11 residues. The V gene's germline CDR1 is SNHLY and CDR2 FYNNEI. CDR3 protein: CASGPLAEQFF. CDR3 sequence (DNA): TGTGCCAGTGGGCCCCTAGCGGAGCAGTTCTTC. The entire variable domain, with the rest obtained from reference TRBV2 and TRBJ2-1, is as follows: EPEVTQTPSHQVTQMGQEVILRCVPISNHLYFYWYRQILGQKVEFLVSFYNNEISEKSEIFDDQFSVERPDGSNFTLKIRSTKLEDSAMYFCASGPLAEQFFGPGTRLTVL.

This clone has more than one count but fewer than ten. This chain joins TRBV11-3 and TRBJ2-2; possible D gene TRBD2, 5 bases. The CDR3 is made up of 12 amino acids. Trimming removed 4 bases at V and 11 bases at J, with 11 bases between. Germline V gives CDR1 SGHNT, CDR2 YENEEA. In DNA, the CDR3 is TGTGCCAGCAGCTCGTCCGGGGTAGAGCTGTTTTTT. Its translation is CASSSSGVELFF. The full variable domain, its missing parts supplied by reference TRBV11-3 and TRBJ2-2, is EAGVVQSPRYKIIEKKQPVAFWCNPISGHNTLYWYLQNLGQGPELLIRYENEEAVDDSQLPKDRFSAERLKGVDSTLKIQPAELGDSAVYLCASSSSGVELFFGEGSRLTVL.

This rearrangement joins TRBV9 to TRBJ2-2; 7 bases are a match to TRBD2. V lost 5 bases to trimming and J lost 5 bases; unmatched junction nucleotides: 9. The CDR3 loop spans 15 amino acids. Germline CDR1 SGDLS, CDR2 YYNGEE. The CDR3 loop is CASREGTTATGELFF. The CDR3 nucleotides are TGTGCCAGCAGGGAAGGGACTACAGCGACCGGGGAGCTGTTTTTT.

The chain carries TRBV28 and TRBJ2-7, with TRBD1 identical over 9 bases. Trimming cost V 4 bases and J 4 bases; bases outside gene matches: 11. Germline values: CDR1 MDHEN, CDR2 SYDVKM. There are 16 residues in the CDR3. The CDR3 DNA follows: TGTGCCAGCAGTTCGCTTACGGGACAGGGCGCTTACGAGCAGTACTTC. Protein product: CASSSLTGQGAYEQYF.

The chain uses TRBV28 and TRBJ2-2; TRBD2 matches 11 bases. J was trimmed by 1 base and V by 3 bases; bases with no gene match: 10. CDR3 length equals 19 residues. The germline V gene has CDR1 MDHEN and CDR2 SYDVKM. CDR3 region: CASSFDNLAGGRNTGELFF. In DNA form, the CDR3 reads TGTGCCAGCAGTTTCGATAACTTAGCGGGAGGGAGGAACACCGGGGAGCTGTTTTTT.

The V and J genes are TRBV2 and TRBJ1-5; D uncertain. CDR3 length equals 13 residues. With 7 bases removed from V and 4 bases from J, the gap between germline ends came to 11 bases. The germline gives CDR1 SNHLY, CDR2 FYNNEI. The CDR3, as DNA: TGTGCCAGCACCGCCGACGGGAATCAGCCCCAGCATTTT. Translation gives CASTADGNQPQHF.

This chain uses TRBV27 with TRBJ2-7; 11 bases align to TRBD2. The CDR3 spans 15 residues. Germline assignment: CDR1 MNHEY and CDR2 SMNVEV (reference sequence). The J segment lost 0 bases and the V segment lost 4 bases, leaving 2 bases of the junction unmatched. CDR3 coding DNA: TGTGCCAGCAGTTCCGGGACTAGCGGCTCCTACGAGCAGTACTTC. This sequence encodes CASSSGTSGSYEQYF.

This clone came up once. The chain joins TRBV27 to TRBJ2-1, with unresolved D. The CDR3 length is 12 residues. The germline CDR1 and CDR2 sequences are MNHEY and SMNVEV (reference sequence). Trimming removed 6 bases from V and 6 bases from J, with 9 bases in between. CDR3 sequence: CASSRLSNEQFF. CDR3 DNA: TGTGCCAGCAGCAGACTTTCCAATGAGCAGTTCTTC.